What follows are 6 T cell receptor beta chains derived from one specimen sequenced in a study of cytomegalovirus exposure and HLA in healthy donors. This PCR relied on a set of 60 Vbeta primers and 13 Jbeta primers. This table comes from immunoSEQ multiplex PCR, and its TCRdb copy is limited to in-frame clones, with some not included. This sample has over 150,000 clones; more than 75% occur once, and the top ten carry about 8.3%. The source material was PBMCs. The receptors here all came from a young man in good health and CMV-seropositive.

The chain carries TRBV28 and TRBJ2-7; D perhaps matches TRBD1 (6 bases). Trimming removed 6 bases at V and 3 bases at J, with 18 bases between. This CDR3 spans 15 amino acids. Looked up from germline, CDR1 is MDHEN and CDR2 is SYDVKM. The CDR3 reads CASRPDPGTLYEQYF. The DNA of the CDR3 is TGTGCCAGCAGACCCGACCCCGGGACACTCTACGAGCAGTACTTC.

The V and J genes are TRBV30 and TRBJ2-3; 8 bases agree with TRBD2. The CDR3 totals 12 residues. Germline values: CDR1 GTSNPN, CDR2 SVGIG (reference sequence). V shed 8 bases and J 4 bases; nucleotides not matched to a gene: 5. As DNA, the CDR3 is TGTGCCGGGGGGCGGGGGGCAGATACGCAGTATTTT. This codes for CAGGRGADTQYF.

The chain joins TRBV7-5 to TRBJ2-7; TRBD2 is taken as the D call from the table, unchecked against the DNA. TRBV7-5 is reported as a pseudogene. The CDR3 contains 19 residues. CDR3 residues: CARSLSLGLPNCREYEQYF. As DNA, the CDR3 is TGTGCCAGAAGCCTCTCGTTGGGACTCCCCAACTGTAGAGAGTACGAGCAGTACTTC.

The CDR3 loop reads CASNRDISNQPQHF. As DNA, the CDR3 is TGTGCCAGCAATAGGGACATTAGCAATCAGCCCCAGCATTTT. The V gene is TRBV2, the J gene TRBJ1-5, with D perhaps matching TRBD1 (6 bases). Germline CDR1 SNHLY, CDR2 FYNNEI. The CDR3 extends over 14 amino acids. V was trimmed by 7 bases and J by 0 bases, leaving 10 bases between them.

The chain links TRBV2 to TRBJ2-3; D might be TRBD2 (5 bases). This CDR3 contains 13 residues. V was clipped by 5 bases and J by 4 bases, with 10 bases between them. The germline V gene encodes CDR1 SNHLY and CDR2 FYNNEI. The DNA of the CDR3 is TGTGCCAGCAGTCCCGGGGAAGCAGATACGCAGTATTTT. Protein product: CASSPGEADTQYF.

V usage is TRBV30 and J usage is TRBJ1-5, with D perhaps TRBD1 (6 bases). CDR1 is GTSNPN, CDR2 SVGIG, per germline (reference sequence). V was pared by 0 bases and J by 2 bases, with 8 bases between. This CDR3 is built from 14 residues. The CDR3 protein is CAWSVGGGNQPQHF. The CDR3 DNA follows: TGTGCCTGGAGTGTAGGGGGAGGCAATCAGCCCCAGCATTTT.